A single TCR beta chain is shown here with its context. Rearranged V-D-J TRB sequences were amplified with a mixed TRB-A/B primer pool. TCRdb itself ran the multiplex PCR reads through MiXCR, one entry per CDR3 protein. Here the sample spans 13,000 or so distinct CDR3 sequences, approximately 25% being singletons. The entry originates in a study of T cell repertoires in aging, cancer and after chemotherapy. The CDR3 contains 14 residues. The V gene end was trimmed by 6 bases and the J gene end by 4 bases; junction bases not matched to a gene: 11. In germline, CDR1 is DFQATT, CDR2 SNEGSKA (reference sequence). Amplification of TCR beta used genomic DNA extracted from peripheral blood.

The clonotype originates from a human donor in good health. This chain links TRBV20-1 with TRBJ1-2; 7 nucleotides line up with TRBD1. The sequenced sample consisted of blood. The CDR3 sequence: CSANDYRGFYGYTF. The CDR3 nucleotides read TGCAGTGCAAATGATTACAGGGGTTTCTATGGCTACACCTTC.